Sequencing of this T cell receptor beta chain was carried out in a study of shared clonotypes between healthy human individuals. In the original processing: Junction-only immunoSEQ sequences carried no quality scores, so filtering differed. Method: immunoSEQ multiplex PCR; TCRdb's copy keeps in-frame clones and lacks some. The V and J calls and clone size are taken from that table; D and trimming were inferred from the DNA. The profile shows 550,000 to 700,000 clones, roughly 73% of them singletons. The study, taken as a whole, reports: Enrolling few donors narrowed the genetic and exposure-history diversity that was represented. Incomplete sequencing of sorted subsets was indicated by rarefaction despite large depth. Estimated richness was generally greater in naive than memory subsets.

Of note for this clone: Its cognate antigen is unknown.

The sequencing input was memory CD4+ T cells sorted from blood. The subset: CD45RA-negative fraction. This receptor was obtained from a woman in her thirties in good health.

In nucleotides, the CDR3 is TGTGCCAGCAGCTCCTTATCCGGGACTATCTACTCCTACAATGAGCAGTTCTTC. This sequence encodes CASSSLSGTIYSYNEQFF. The rearrangement uses TRBV7-9 and TRBJ2-1; 7 bases match TRBD2. The germline gives CDR1 SEHNR, CDR2 FQNEAQ (reference sequence). The V gene end was trimmed by 4 bases and the J gene end by 0 bases; junction bases not matched to a gene: 12. CDR3 length: 18 residues.